The 13 T cell receptor beta chains below all came from one sample that was sequenced in a study of T cell repertoires in aging, cancer and after chemotherapy. TRB rearrangements spanning V, D and J were amplified using mixed TRB-A/B primers. Each CDR3 protein gets one entry after TCRdb re-called the multiplex PCR reads with MiXCR. The sample holds approximately 12,000 distinct CDR3 sequences, roughly a quarter seen once. Peripheral blood genomic DNA, not sorted cells or RNA, was the template. Source material: blood. The receptors were sampled from a human donor in good health.

This clonotype was seen only a few times. The CDR3 is CSATRANTGELFF. CDR3 DNA: TGCAGTGCCACCCGCGCGAACACCGGGGAGCTGTTTTTT. V is TRBV20-1 and J is TRBJ2-2; D gene unclear. The CDR3 is 13 amino acids. Trimming left V 6 bases short and J 0 bases short, with 8 bases between. Germline CDR1 reads DFQATT; CDR2 reads SNEGSKA (reference sequence).

The chain has TRBV6-2 or TRBV6-3 and TRBJ2-4; D is ambiguous. CDR3 length equals 12 residues. Germline V gives CDR1 MNHEY, CDR2 SVGEGT. V gave up 6 bases and J gave up 8 bases, with 11 bases separating them. The CDR3 DNA reads TGTGCCAGCAGCCTTTATGGCGACATTCAGTACTTC. This sequence encodes CASSLYGDIQYF.

The gene calls are TRBV6-5 and TRBJ1-5; D uncertain. Germline V gene data show CDR1 as MNHEY and CDR2 as SVGAGI. V lost 6 bases and J lost 1, with 13 bases in between. This CDR3 is built from 15 residues. The CDR3 is CASSPVGRSNQPQHF. CDR3 nucleotides: TGTGCCAGCAGCCCCGTAGGTAGGAGCAATCAGCCCCAGCATTTT.

The V call is TRBV20-1, the J call TRBJ2-1, with D unresolved. The CDR3 has 14 residues. Trimming removed 6 bases at V and 4 bases at J, with 16 bases between. The V gene's germline CDR1 is DFQATT and CDR2 SNEGSKA (reference sequence). Here the CDR3 DNA reads TGCAGTGCCCTCCGTGGTGGAACTTACAATGAGCAGTTCTTC. The encoded protein is CSALRGGTYNEQFF.

Notes on this clonotype: This may be a read error: a much more frequent sequence differs by one nucleotide. The rearrangement links TRBV29-1 to TRBJ1-5, with D possibly matching TRBD1 (6 bases). The CDR3 consists of 14 residues. Germline V gives CDR1 SQVTM, CDR2 ANQGSEA. The CDR3 DNA follows: TGCAGCGTTGCCACAGGGAATAGCAATAAGCCCCAGCATTTT. This translates into CSVATGNSNKPQHF.

The chain carries TRBV10-3 and TRBJ1-1, with D perhaps matching TRBD1 (5 bases). This CDR3 has 12 residues. Trimming cost V 0 bases and J 10 bases, with 9 bases left between them. Germline values: CDR1 ENHRY, CDR2 SYGVKD. The CDR3 loop reads CAISESAGLAFF. For the CDR3, the DNA is TGTGCCATCAGTGAGTCGGCAGGGTTAGCTTTCTTT.

In this sample, this clonotype turned up a few times. This chain connects TRBV29-1 to TRBJ2-5; no clear D. Trimming cost V 2 bases and J 5 bases, with 9 bases left between them. Germline CDR1 reads SQVTM; CDR2 reads ANQGSEA. This CDR3 has 12 residues. Here the CDR3 reads CSVETSGETQYF. The CDR3, as DNA: TGCAGCGTTGAAACCTCCGGGGAGACCCAGTACTTC.

This clonotype is medium-sized. The chain joins TRBV7-2 to TRBJ2-1; the match to TRBD2 covers 10 bases. The CDR3 consists of 16 residues. Looked up from germline, CDR1 is SGHTA and CDR2 is FQGNSA. Trimming at V came to 2 bases and at J to 5 bases, leaving 6 bases not matched to a gene. CDR3 sequence: CASSLKGTSENNEQFF. CDR3 nucleotide sequence: TGTGCCAGCAGCTTAAAGGGGACTAGCGAGAACAATGAGCAGTTCTTC.

This clonotype came up a few times. The chain couples TRBV19 to TRBJ2-2; 7 bases map to TRBD1. Unmatched junction bases numbered 5, after V lost 7 bases and J lost 0 bases. The CDR3 is 15 amino acids. Per the germline V gene, CDR1 is LNHDA and CDR2 is SQIVND (reference sequence). CDR3 nucleotide sequence: TGTGCCAGTAACCCCGGGACAGCGAACACCGGGGAGCTGTTTTTT. Residues: CASNPGTANTGELFF.

This clonotype qualifies as medium-sized. The chain employs TRBV7-2 and TRBJ2-7; 8 nucleotides agree with TRBD1. The CDR3 has 14 residues. The germline CDR1 and CDR2 sequences are SGHTA and FQGNSA. V dropped 3 bases and J dropped 4; count of bases not matched to a gene: 5. CDR3 sequence: CASSFDRGKYEQYF. As DNA, the CDR3 is TGTGCCAGCAGCTTCGACAGGGGTAAATACGAGCAGTACTTC. The variable domain in full, completed from reference TRBV7-2 and TRBJ2-7, reads GAGVSQSPSNKVTEKGKDVELRCDPISGHTALYWYRQSLGQGLEFLIYFQGNSAPDKSGLPSDRFSAERTGGSVSTLTIQRTQQEDSAVYLCASSFDRGKYEQYFGPGTRLTVT.

V gene TRBV24-1 combines with J gene TRBJ1-2, with 9 positions matching TRBD1. Germline CDR1 reads KGHDR; CDR2 reads SFDVKD. The CDR3 extends over 16 amino acids. The J segment lost 2 bases and the V segment lost 4 bases, leaving 7 bases of the junction unmatched. Here the CDR3 DNA reads TGTGCCACCAGTGACCCCGGACAGGGGAGGAACTATGGCTACACCTTC. Amino acid sequence: CATSDPGQGRNYGYTF.

The sample holds a few counts of this clonotype. The J gene is TRBJ1-1, the V gene TRBV11-2; D unresolved. The V gene's germline CDR1 is SGHAT and CDR2 FQNNGV. The V end lost 0 bases, the J end lost 1 base, and 6 bases lay between the germline ends. This CDR3 is built from 14 residues. The CDR3 protein is CASSLEVENTEAFF. The CDR3 DNA is TGTGCCAGCAGCTTAGAAGTCGAGAACACTGAAGCTTTCTTT.

The chain uses TRBV28 and TRBJ1-5; D uncertain. In germline, CDR1 is MDHEN, CDR2 SYDVKM. V was cut by 7 bases and J by 0 bases, with 10 bases left in between. This CDR3 region has 14 residues. DNA for the CDR3: TGTGCCAGCAAATTTAAAGATAGCAATCAGCCCCAGCATTTT. Encoded protein: CASKFKDSNQPQHF.